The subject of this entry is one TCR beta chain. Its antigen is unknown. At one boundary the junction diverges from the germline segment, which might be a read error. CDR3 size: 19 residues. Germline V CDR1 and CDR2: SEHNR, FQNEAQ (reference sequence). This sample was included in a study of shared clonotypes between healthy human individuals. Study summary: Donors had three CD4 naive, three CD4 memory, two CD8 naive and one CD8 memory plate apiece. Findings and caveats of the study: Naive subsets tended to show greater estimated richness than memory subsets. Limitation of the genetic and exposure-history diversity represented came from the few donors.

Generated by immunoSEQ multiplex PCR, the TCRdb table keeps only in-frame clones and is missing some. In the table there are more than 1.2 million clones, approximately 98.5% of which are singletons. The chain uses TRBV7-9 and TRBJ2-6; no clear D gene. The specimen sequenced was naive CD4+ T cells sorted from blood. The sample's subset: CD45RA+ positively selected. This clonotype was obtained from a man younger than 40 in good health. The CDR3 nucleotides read TGTGCCAGCAGCTTAAGCGACGGGCAGTTCCCCTCTCGGGCCAACGTCCTGACTTTC. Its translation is CASSLSDGQFPSRANVLTF.